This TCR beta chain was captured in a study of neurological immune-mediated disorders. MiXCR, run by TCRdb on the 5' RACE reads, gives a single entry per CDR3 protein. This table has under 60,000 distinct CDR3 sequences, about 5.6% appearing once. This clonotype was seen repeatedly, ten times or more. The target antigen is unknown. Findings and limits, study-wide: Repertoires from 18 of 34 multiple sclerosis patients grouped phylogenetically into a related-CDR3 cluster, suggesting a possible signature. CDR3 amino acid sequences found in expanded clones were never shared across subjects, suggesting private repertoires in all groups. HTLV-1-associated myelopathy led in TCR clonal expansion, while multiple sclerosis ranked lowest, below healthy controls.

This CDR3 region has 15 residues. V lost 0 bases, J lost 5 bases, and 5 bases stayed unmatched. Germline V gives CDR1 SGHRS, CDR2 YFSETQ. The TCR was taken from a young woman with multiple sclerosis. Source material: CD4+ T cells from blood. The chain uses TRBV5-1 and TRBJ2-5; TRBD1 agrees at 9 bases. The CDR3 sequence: CASSLGGQGSETQYF. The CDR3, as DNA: TGCGCCAGCAGCTTGGGAGGACAGGGGTCGGAGACCCAGTACTTC.